These T cell receptor beta chains were read from a single sample in a study of CD8 T cells in Susac syndrome. Using its own MiXCR run on the immunoSEQ multiplex PCR reads, TCRdb lists one record per CDR3 protein. The sample lists approximately 220,000 distinct CDR3 sequences, approximately 90% occurring once. The sequencing sample was made of CD8+ T cells from PBMCs. These receptors were collected from a human donor with multiple sclerosis. Each CDR3 is given with its conserved first and last residue. Each record gives: D gene, V gene, J gene, clone size, CDR3 protein, CDR3 DNA. The D gene is left open where the match is weak. Clone size is stated in some rows and not others, as once, few, many or a class when expanded.

>-|TRBV14|TRBJ2-1|-
CASSHSSNEQFF
TGTGCCAGCAGCCATTCTAGCAATGAGCAGTTCTTC
>-|TRBV5-4|TRBJ1-1|-
CASSLGQPIVNTEAFF
TGTGCCAGCAGCTTGGGGCAGCCGATAGTGAACACTGAAGCTTTCTTT
>TRBD1|TRBV7-9|TRBJ1-1|-
CASSLGRQGAFF
TGTGCCAGCAGCTTAGGTCGACAGGGAGCTTTCTTT
>-|TRBV5-1|TRBJ1-1|-
CASSGTGEYGTEAFF
TGCGCCAGCAGCGGCACAGGCGAATACGGCACTGAAGCTTTCTTT
>-|TRBV29-1|TRBJ2-6|-
CSVDQGGRSGANVLTF
TGCAGCGTCGACCAGGGCGGTCGGTCTGGGGCCAACGTCCTGACTTTC
>TRBD1|TRBV14|TRBJ2-1|-
CASSQGWGQGISYNEQFF
TGTGCCAGCAGCCAAGGATGGGGACAGGGGATCTCCTACAATGAGCAGTTCTTC
>TRBD2|TRBV6-1|TRBJ2-1|-
CASSQIAGGRSNEQFF
TGTGCCAGCAGTCAAATAGCGGGAGGGCGGAGCAATGAGCAGTTCTTC
>TRBD1|TRBV12-3/TRBV12-4|TRBJ1-3|once
CASSYTGTAATYSGNTIYF
TGTGCCAGCAGTTATACCGGGACAGCGGCCACTTACTCTGGAAACACCATATATTTT
>-|TRBV1|TRBJ2-5|-
CTSGRTSGIQETQYF
TGCACCAGCGGTCGGACTAGCGGGATCCAAGAGACCCAGTACTTC
>-|TRBV29-1|TRBJ1-2|-
CSVDTGYGYTF
TGCAGCGTTGATACGGGCTATGGCTACACCTTC
>-|TRBV27|TRBJ1-1|-
CASSSGTVTEAFF
TGTGCCAGCAGCTCTGGGACCGTTACTGAAGCTTTCTTT
>TRBD1|TRBV6-1|TRBJ2-1|-
CASSEVNWVGTAYNEQFF
TGTGCCAGCAGTGAAGTAAACTGGGTCGGGACAGCCTACAATGAGCAGTTCTTC
>-|TRBV19|TRBJ1-1|-
CASSIDGRTEAFF
TGTGCCAGTAGTATAGATGGCAGAACTGAAGCTTTCTTT
>-|TRBV4-3|TRBJ2-2|-
CASSQGYTTGELFF
TGCGCCAGCAGCCAAGGTTATACTACCGGGGAGCTGTTTTTT
>-|TRBV15|TRBJ1-4|-
CATALRGGYNEKLFF
TGTGCCACCGCCCTCAGAGGCGGGTATAATGAAAAACTGTTTTTT
>-|TRBV4-3|TRBJ2-1|-
CASSQPGLGSDNEQFF
TGCGCCAGCAGCCAGCCGGGACTCGGTAGCGACAATGAGCAGTTCTTC
>-|TRBV27|TRBJ1-3|-
CASSPTGGPNTIYF
TGTGCCAGCAGTCCGACAGGTGGTCCGAACACCATATATTTT
>TRBD1|TRBV7-9|TRBJ2-6|-
CASSVAFGDSDSGANVLTF
TGTGCCAGCAGCGTTGCGTTTGGGGACAGCGACTCTGGGGCCAACGTCCTGACTTTC
>-|TRBV30|TRBJ1-5|once
CAWSVPQAVVPQHF
TGTGCCTGGAGTGTACCACAGGCCGTGGTGCCCCAGCATTTT
>-|TRBV7-2|TRBJ1-5|-
CASSPGPYSNQPQHF
TGTGCCAGCAGCCCCGGCCCGTATAGCAATCAGCCCCAGCATTTT
>-|TRBV29-1|TRBJ2-7|-
CSVRWSEGPYEQYF
TGCAGCGTTCGCTGGTCGGAGGGTCCCTACGAGCAGTACTTC
>-|TRBV10-3|TRBJ2-1|-
CAISVEGALDNEQFF
TGTGCCATCAGTGTGGAGGGGGCCCTGGACAATGAGCAGTTCTTC
>-|TRBV5-1|TRBJ1-1|-
CASSSGTNTEAFF
TGCGCCAGCAGCTCGGGCACGAACACTGAAGCTTTCTTT
>-|TRBV7-9|TRBJ2-5|few
CASSLARGEETQYF
TGTGCCAGCAGCTTAGCGAGGGGGGAAGAGACCCAGTACTTC
>-|TRBV18|TRBJ1-1|-
CASSPADTEAFF
TGTGCCAGCTCACCAGCTGACACTGAAGCTTTCTTT
>-|TRBV4-2|TRBJ2-5|once
CASSQWGRGAQETQYF
TGTGCCAGCAGCCAGTGGGGGAGGGGGGCCCAAGAGACCCAGTACTTC
>-|TRBV4-1|TRBJ1-1|-
CASSQVHGGNTEAFF
TGCGCCAGCAGCCAAGTTCACGGGGGGAACACTGAAGCTTTCTTT
>-|TRBV15|TRBJ2-5|-
CATSRGLGVDSETQYF
TGTGCCACCAGCAGAGGTTTGGGGGTCGACTCGGAGACCCAGTACTTC
>-|TRBV3-1|TRBJ2-5|-
CASSQIGTQETQYF
TGTGCCAGCAGCCAAATTGGGACTCAAGAGACCCAGTACTTC
>-|TRBV10-3|TRBJ2-1|-
CATTPGDTRYNEQFF
TGTGCCACCACGCCGGGGGACACGCGCTACAATGAGCAGTTCTTC
>-|TRBV27|TRBJ2-3|-
CASRWDNTDTQYF
TGTGCCAGCAGGTGGGACAACACAGATACGCAGTATTTT
>-|TRBV12-3/TRBV12-4|TRBJ1-5|-
CASSPTRSNQPQHF
TGTGCCAGCAGTCCTACAAGAAGCAATCAGCCCCAGCATTTT
>-|TRBV2|TRBJ2-7|once
CASGGRAYEQYF
TGTGCCAGCGGGGGGCGCGCCTACGAGCAGTACTTC
>-|TRBV29-1|TRBJ2-1|-
CSVGMDNEQFF
TGCAGCGTCGGGATGGACAATGAGCAGTTCTTC
>-|TRBV5-1|TRBJ2-1|-
CASSLDANEQFF
TGCGCCAGCAGCTTGGACGCCAATGAGCAGTTCTTC
>-|TRBV6-2/TRBV6-3|TRBJ2-4|-
CASSTFPGEVGNIQYF
TGTGCCAGCAGTACCTTCCCAGGGGAGGTTGGGAACATTCAGTACTTC
>TRBD1|TRBV20-1|TRBJ2-7|-
CSATTGQGFYEQYF
TGCAGTGCGACAACGGGACAGGGGTTCTACGAGCAGTACTTC
>-|TRBV4-3|TRBJ2-1|-
CASSQDIGEDDEQFF
TGCGCCAGCAGCCAAGATATAGGGGAGGACGATGAGCAGTTCTTC
>TRBD1|TRBV7-9|TRBJ1-4|once
CASSHRDRDEKLFF
TGTGCCAGCAGCCACCGGGACAGGGATGAAAAACTGTTTTTT
>-|TRBV15|TRBJ1-1|once
CATSRGRVNTEAFF
TGTGCCACCAGCAGAGGGAGGGTGAACACTGAAGCTTTCTTT
>-|TRBV7-6|TRBJ2-7|-
CASSYTNSYEQYF
TGTGCCAGCAGCTATACGAACTCCTACGAGCAGTACTTC
>-|TRBV13|TRBJ2-4|-
CASSSGTGAKNIQYF
TGTGCCAGCAGCTCTGGGACTGGAGCCAAAAACATTCAGTACTTC
>-|TRBV5-6|TRBJ1-1|-
CASSWGGFEAFF
TGTGCCAGCAGCTGGGGGGGATTTGAAGCTTTCTTT
>TRBD2|TRBV11-2|TRBJ2-1|-
CASSLVPGLGPYNEQFF
TGTGCCAGCAGCTTAGTGCCCGGACTAGGGCCTTACAATGAGCAGTTCTTC
>-|TRBV7-9|TRBJ2-3|-
CASSLHDSSADTQYF
TGTGCCAGCAGTCTCCATGATTCGAGTGCAGATACGCAGTATTTT
>-|TRBV18|TRBJ2-4|-
CASSPEGATKNIQYF
TGTGCCAGCTCACCAGAAGGGGCAACCAAAAACATTCAGTACTTC
>-|TRBV5-8|TRBJ2-3|-
CASSPERGTDTQYF
TGTGCCAGCAGCCCAGAGCGGGGCACAGATACGCAGTATTTT
>-|TRBV4-2|TRBJ1-5|-
CASSLDQQGAYSNQPQHF
TGTGCCAGCAGCCTCGATCAACAGGGAGCATATAGCAATCAGCCCCAGCATTTT
>TRBD2|TRBV9|TRBJ2-1|-
CASSVGGSGSNEQFF
TGTGCCAGCAGCGTAGGGGGAAGCGGGAGTAATGAGCAGTTCTTC
>-|TRBV6-6|TRBJ2-7|-
CASSSPRGPRREQYF
TGTGCCAGCAGTTCCCCCCGGGGTCCCCGGCGAGAGCAGTACTTC
>-|TRBV7-8|TRBJ2-2|-
CASSLGYGGPTANTGELFF
TGTGCCAGCAGCTTAGGATATGGGGGTCCGACCGCCAACACCGGGGAGCTGTTTTTT
>-|TRBV19|TRBJ1-1|-
CASMAGWGTEAFF
TGTGCCAGTATGGCAGGGTGGGGCACTGAAGCTTTCTTT
>-|TRBV19|TRBJ1-6|-
CASSPVGQQAYNSPLHF
TGTGCCAGTAGTCCAGTCGGACAGCAGGCCTATAATTCACCCCTCCACTTT
>TRBD2|TRBV5-4|TRBJ2-7|-
CASSLKRETYNEQYF
TGTGCCAGCAGCTTGAAGCGGGAAACGTATAACGAGCAGTACTTC
>TRBD2|TRBV4-2|TRBJ2-3|-
CASSQIAGGFGDTQYF
TGTGCCAGCAGCCAAATAGCGGGAGGGTTCGGGGATACGCAGTATTTT
>TRBD2|TRBV5-1|TRBJ2-7|few
CASSLETSGTSSYEQYF
TGCGCCAGCAGCTTGGAAACTAGCGGGACGTCCTCCTACGAGCAGTACTTC
>-|TRBV13|TRBJ2-1|-
CASSSSRTYGGNEQFF
TGTGCCAGCAGCTCCAGCCGGACGTACGGTGGAAATGAGCAGTTCTTC
>TRBD1|TRBV7-9|TRBJ2-7|-
CASSASTGQGTYEQYF
TGTGCCAGCAGCGCTAGCACGGGACAGGGTACCTACGAGCAGTACTTC
>TRBD1|TRBV13|TRBJ1-5|-
CASSKGGTGGAFSNQPQHF
TGTGCCAGCAGCAAGGGCGGGACAGGGGGCGCGTTTAGCAATCAGCCCCAGCATTTT